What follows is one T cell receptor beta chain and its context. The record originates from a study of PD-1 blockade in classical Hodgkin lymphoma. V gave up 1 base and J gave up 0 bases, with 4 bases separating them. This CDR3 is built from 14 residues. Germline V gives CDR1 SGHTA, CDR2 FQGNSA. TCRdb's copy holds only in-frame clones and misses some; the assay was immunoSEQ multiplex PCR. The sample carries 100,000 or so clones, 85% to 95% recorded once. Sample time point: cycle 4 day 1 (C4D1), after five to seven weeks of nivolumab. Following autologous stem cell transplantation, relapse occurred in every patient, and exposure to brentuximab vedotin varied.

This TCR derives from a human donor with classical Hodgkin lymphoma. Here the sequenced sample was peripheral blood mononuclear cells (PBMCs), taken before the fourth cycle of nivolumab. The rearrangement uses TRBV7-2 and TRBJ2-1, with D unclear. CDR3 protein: CASSLGFSYNEQFF. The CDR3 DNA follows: TGTGCCAGCAGCTTAGGCTTCTCCTACAATGAGCAGTTCTTC.